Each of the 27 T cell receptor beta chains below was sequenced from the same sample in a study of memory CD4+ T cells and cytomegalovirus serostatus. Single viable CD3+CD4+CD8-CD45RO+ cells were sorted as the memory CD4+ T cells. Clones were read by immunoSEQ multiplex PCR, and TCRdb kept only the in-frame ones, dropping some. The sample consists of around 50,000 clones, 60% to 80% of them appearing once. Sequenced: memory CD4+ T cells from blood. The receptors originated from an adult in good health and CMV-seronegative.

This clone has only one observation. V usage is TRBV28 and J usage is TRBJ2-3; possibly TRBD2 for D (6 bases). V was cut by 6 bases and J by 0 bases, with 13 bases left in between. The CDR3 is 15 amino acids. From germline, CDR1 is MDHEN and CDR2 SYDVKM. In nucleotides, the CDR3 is TGTGCCAGCAGGCCCGGGGGACTCAGCACAGATACGCAGTATTTT. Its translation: CASRPGGLSTDTQYF.

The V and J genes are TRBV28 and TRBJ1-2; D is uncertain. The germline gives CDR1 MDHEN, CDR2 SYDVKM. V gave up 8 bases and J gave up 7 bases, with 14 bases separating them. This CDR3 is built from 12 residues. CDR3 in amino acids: CASQENTIGYTF. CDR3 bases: TGTGCCAGCCAGGAGAACACAATTGGCTACACCTTC.

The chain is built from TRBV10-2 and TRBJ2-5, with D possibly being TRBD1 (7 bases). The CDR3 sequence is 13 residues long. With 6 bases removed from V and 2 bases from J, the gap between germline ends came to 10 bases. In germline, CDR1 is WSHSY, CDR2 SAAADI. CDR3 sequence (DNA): TGCGCCAGCAGGCGGGACAGTCAAGAGACCCAGTACTTC. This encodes CASRRDSQETQYF.

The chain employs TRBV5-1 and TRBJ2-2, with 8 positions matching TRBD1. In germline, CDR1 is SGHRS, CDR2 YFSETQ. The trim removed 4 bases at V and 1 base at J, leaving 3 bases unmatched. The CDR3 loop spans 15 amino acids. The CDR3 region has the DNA TGCGCCAGCAGCGGGGGGACAGGGAACACCGGGGAGCTGTTTTTT. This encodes CASSGGTGNTGELFF. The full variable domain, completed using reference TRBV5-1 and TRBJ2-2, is KAGVTQTPRYLIKTRGQQVTLSCSPISGHRSVSWYQQTPGQGLQFLFEYFSETQRNKGNFPGRFSGRQFSNSRSEMNVSTLELGDSALYLCASSGGTGNTGELFFGEGSRLTVL.

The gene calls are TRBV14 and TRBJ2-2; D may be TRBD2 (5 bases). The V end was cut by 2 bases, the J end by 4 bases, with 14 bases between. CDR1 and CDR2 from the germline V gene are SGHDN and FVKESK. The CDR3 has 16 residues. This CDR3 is CASSQKWWESTGELFF. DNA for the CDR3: TGTGCCAGCAGCCAAAAGTGGTGGGAGTCCACCGGGGAGCTGTTTTTT.

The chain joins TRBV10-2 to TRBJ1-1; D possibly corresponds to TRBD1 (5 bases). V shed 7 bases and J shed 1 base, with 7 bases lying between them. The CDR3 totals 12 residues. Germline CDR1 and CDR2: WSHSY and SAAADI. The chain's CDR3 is CASTQGNTEAFF. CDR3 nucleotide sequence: TGCGCCAGCACCCAGGGGAACACTGAAGCTTTCTTT.

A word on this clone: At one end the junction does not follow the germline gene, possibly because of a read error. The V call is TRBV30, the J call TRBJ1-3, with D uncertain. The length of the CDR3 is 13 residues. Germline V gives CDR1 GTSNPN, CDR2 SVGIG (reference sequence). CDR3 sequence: CAWSAGSGDTIYF. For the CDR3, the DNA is TGTGCCTGGAGTGCGGGGTCTGGAGACACCATATATTTT.

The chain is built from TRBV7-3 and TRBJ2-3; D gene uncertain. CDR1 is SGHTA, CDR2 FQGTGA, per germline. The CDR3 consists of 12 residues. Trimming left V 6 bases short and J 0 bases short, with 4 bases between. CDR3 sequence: CASSASTDTQYF. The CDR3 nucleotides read TGTGCCAGCAGTGCTAGCACAGATACGCAGTATTTT.

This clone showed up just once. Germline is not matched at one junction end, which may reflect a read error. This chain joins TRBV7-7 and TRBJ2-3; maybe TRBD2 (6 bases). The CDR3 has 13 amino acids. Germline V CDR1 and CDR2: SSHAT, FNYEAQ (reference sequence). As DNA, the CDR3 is TGTGCTAGCAGCTTAGCGGAGGCAGATACGCAGTATTTT. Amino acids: CASSLAEADTQYF.

This chain's CDR3 is CASSLLGGQGSEKLFF. CDR3 coding DNA: TGTGCCAGCAGCTTACTTGGGGGGCAGGGGAGTGAAAAACTGTTTTTT. This chain connects TRBV7-2 to TRBJ1-4; the D gene is possibly TRBD1 (6 bases). The CDR3 has 16 residues. With 2 bases removed from V and 7 bases from J, the gap between germline ends came to 17 bases. The germline gives CDR1 SGHTA, CDR2 FQGNSA.

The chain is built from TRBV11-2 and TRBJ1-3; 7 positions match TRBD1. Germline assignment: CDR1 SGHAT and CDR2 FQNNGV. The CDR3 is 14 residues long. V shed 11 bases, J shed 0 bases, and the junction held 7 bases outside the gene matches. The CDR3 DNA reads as TGTGCCGCCGACAGGGATTCCTCTGGAAACACCATATATTTT. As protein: CAADRDSSGNTIYF.

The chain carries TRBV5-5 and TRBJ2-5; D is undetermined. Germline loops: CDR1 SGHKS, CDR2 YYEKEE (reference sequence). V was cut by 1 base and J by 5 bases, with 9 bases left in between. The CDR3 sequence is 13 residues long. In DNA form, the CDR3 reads TGTGCCAGCAGCTTGTTTACAGTTGAGACCCAGTACTTC. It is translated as CASSLFTVETQYF.

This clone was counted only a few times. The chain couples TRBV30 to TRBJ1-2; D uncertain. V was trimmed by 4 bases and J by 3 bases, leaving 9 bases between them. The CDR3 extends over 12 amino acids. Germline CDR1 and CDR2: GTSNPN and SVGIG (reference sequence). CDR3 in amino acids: CAWTKRDYGYTF. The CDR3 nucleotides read TGTGCCTGGACGAAGCGCGACTATGGCTACACCTTC.

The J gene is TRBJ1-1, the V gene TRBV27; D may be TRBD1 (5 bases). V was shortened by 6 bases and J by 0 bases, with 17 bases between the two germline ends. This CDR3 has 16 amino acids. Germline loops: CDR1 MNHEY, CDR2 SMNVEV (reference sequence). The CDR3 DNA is TGTGCCAGCAGCCGACTGACAGCTGAGATGAACACTGAAGCTTTCTTT. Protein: CASSRLTAEMNTEAFF.

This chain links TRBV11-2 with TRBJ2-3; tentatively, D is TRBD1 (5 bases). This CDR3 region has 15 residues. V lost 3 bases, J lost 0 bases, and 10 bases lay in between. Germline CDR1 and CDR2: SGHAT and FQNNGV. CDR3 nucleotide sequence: TGTGCCAGCAGCTTGAAGGCAGGGAGCACAGATACGCAGTATTTT. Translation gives CASSLKAGSTDTQYF.

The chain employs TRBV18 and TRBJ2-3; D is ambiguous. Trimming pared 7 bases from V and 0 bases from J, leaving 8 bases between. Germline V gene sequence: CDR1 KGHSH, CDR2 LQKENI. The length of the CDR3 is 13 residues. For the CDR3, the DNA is TGTGCCAGCTGTCCGGATAGCACAGATACGCAGTATTTT. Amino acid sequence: CASCPDSTDTQYF.

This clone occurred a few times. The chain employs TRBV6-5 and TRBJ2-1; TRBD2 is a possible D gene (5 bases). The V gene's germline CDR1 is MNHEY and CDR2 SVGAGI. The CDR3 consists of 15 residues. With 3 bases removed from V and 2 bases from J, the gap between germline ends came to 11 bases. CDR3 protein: CASSYVRDPYNEQFF. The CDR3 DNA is TGTGCCAGCAGTTATGTTCGGGATCCCTACAATGAGCAGTTCTTC.

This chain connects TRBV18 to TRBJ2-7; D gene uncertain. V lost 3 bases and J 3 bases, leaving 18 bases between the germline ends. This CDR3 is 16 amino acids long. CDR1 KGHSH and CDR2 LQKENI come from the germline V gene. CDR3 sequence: CASSPTSRAKVYEQYF. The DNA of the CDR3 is TGTGCCAGCTCACCGACTTCCCGGGCCAAAGTCTACGAGCAGTACTTC.

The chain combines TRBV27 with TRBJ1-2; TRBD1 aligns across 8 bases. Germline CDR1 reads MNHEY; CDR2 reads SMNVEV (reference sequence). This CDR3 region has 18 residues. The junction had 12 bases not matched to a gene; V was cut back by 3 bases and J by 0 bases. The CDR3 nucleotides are TGTGCCAGCAGTTTTACTTCCCCCCGGACAGGGCCTAACTATGGCTACACCTTC. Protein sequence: CASSFTSPRTGPNYGYTF.

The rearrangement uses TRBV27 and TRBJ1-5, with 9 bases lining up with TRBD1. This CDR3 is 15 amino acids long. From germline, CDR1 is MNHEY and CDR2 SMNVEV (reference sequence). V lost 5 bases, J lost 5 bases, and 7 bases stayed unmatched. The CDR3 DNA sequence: TGTGCCAGCAGTCCAGCGGACAGGGGCGATCAGCCCCAGCATTTT. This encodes CASSPADRGDQPQHF.

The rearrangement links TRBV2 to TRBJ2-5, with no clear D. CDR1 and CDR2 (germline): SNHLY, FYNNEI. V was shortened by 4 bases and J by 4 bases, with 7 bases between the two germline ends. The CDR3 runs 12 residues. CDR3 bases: TGTGCCAGCAGTGGGTGGAGAGAGACCCAGTACTTC. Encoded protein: CASSGWRETQYF.

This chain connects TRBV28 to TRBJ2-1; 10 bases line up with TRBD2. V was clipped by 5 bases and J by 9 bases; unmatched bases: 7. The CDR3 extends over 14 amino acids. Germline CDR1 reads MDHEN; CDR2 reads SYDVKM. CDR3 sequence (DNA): TGTGCCAGCAGTCCCAGCGGGAGGGCCGGTGAGCAGTTCTTC. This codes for CASSPSGRAGEQFF. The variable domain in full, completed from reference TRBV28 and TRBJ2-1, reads DVKVTQSSRYLVKRTGEKVFLECVQDMDHENMFWYRQDPGLGLRLIYFSYDVKMKEKGDIPEGYSVSREKKERFSLILESASTNQTSMYLCASSPSGRAGEQFFGPGTRLTVL.

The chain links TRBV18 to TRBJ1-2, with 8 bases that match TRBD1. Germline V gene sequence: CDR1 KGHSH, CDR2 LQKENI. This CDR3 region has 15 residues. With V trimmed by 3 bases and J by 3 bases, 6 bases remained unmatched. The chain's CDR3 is CASSPSQGADYGYTF. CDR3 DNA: TGTGCCAGCTCACCCTCGCAGGGGGCAGACTATGGCTACACCTTC. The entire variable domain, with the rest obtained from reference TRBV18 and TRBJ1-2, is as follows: NAGVMQNPRHLVRRRGQEARLRCSPMKGHSHVYWYRQLPEEGLKFMVYLQKENIIDESGMPKERFSAEFPKEGPSILRIQQVVRGDSAAYFCASSPSQGADYGYTFGSGTRLTVV.

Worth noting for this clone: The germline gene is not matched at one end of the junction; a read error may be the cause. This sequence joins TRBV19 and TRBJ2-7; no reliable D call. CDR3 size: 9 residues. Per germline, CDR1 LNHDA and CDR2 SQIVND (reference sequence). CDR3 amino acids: CASIKGSGF. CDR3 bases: TGTGCCAGTATCAAGGGCAGTGGCTTC.

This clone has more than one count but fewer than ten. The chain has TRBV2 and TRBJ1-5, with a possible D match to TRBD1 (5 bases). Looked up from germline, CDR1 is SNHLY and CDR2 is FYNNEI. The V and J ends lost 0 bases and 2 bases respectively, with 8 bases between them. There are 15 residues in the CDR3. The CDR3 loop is CASSEAQEGNQPQHF. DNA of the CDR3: TGTGCCAGCAGTGAAGCACAGGAGGGCAATCAGCCCCAGCATTTT.

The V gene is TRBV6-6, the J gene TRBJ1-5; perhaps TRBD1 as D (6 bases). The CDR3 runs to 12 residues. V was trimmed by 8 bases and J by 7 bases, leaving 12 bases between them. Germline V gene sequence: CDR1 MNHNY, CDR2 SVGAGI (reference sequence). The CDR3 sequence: CASCPRGQPQHF. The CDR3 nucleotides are TGTGCCAGCTGCCCCAGGGGACAGCCCCAGCATTTT.

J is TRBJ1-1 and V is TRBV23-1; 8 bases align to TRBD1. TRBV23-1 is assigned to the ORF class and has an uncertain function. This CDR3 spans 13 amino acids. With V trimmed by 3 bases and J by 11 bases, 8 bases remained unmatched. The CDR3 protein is CASSQPGQGKAFF. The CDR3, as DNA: TGCGCCAGCAGTCAGCCCGGACAGGGAAAGGCTTTCTTT.